A selection of T cell receptor beta chains follows, all from one sample in a study of T cell responses to AZD1222 COVID-19 vaccine. Assay used: immunoSEQ multiplex PCR; TCRdb lists only in-frame clones, some missing. The sample carries about 100,000 clones, nearly 95% recorded once. The input for sequencing was peripheral blood, taken on day 0 of AZD1222 vaccination. The receptors originated from an adult in good health. Both conserved end residues are trimmed from each CDR3.

TRBJ2-1 | 12 | TRBV6-1 | ASSEGNLYNEQF
TRBJ1-2 | 12 | TRBV18 | ASSPTTGEFGYT
TRBJ2-7 | 11 | TRBV28 | ASSFQRDYRGD
TRBJ2-1 | 13 | TRBV9 | ASSVGGSGYNEQF
TRBJ2-2 | 12 | TRBV11-2 | ASSSFGGGGELF
TRBJ2-1 | 12 | TRBV10-3 | AISPGQGVFEQF
TRBJ2-1 | 10 | TRBV27 | ASSPVGAQQF
TRBJ1-4 | 13 | TRBV28 | ASSFETGGNEKLF
TRBJ2-3 | 12 | TRBV5-4 | ASSHRTGQDTQY
TRBJ2-7 | 12 | TRBV2 | ASSRVSAAGEQY
TRBJ2-4 | 12 | TRBV19 | ASSIVGAHNIQY
TRBJ1-6 | 14 | TRBV4-1 | ASSHTGTGVNSPLH
TRBJ2-3 | 12 | TRBV11-2 | ASSPVLSTDTQY
TRBJ2-7 | 11 | TRBV7-9 | ASSGGHLYEQY
TRBJ1-1 | 11 | TRBV5-6 | ASSPSGGTEAF
TRBJ1-3 | 15 | TRBV5-1 | ASSLVSRNRGGNTIY
TRBJ2-1 | 13 | TRBV27 | ASTRLAGSYNEQF
TRBJ1-2 | 14 | TRBV7-6 | ASSRYREQANYGYT
TRBJ2-7 | 10 | TRBV29-1 | SVVGSTYEQY
TRBJ1-6 | 12 | TRBV3-1/TRBV3-2 | ASSQGLEISPLH
TRBJ1-4 | 10 | TRBV28 | ASSLPPSKLF
TRBJ2-7 | 9 | TRBV15 | ATSKEGEQY
TRBJ2-7 | 9 | TRBV20-1 | GGRASYEQY
TRBJ1-2 | 12 | TRBV6-6 | ASSYSGQGYGYT
TRBJ2-4 | 12 | TRBV15 | ATTGRVGKNIQY
TRBJ1-2 | 14 | TRBV28 | ASSLDIAGQNYGYT
TRBJ1-3 | 12 | TRBV2 | ASSDGQGGNTIY
TRBJ2-7 | 12 | TRBV2 | ASCGGTDPYEQY
TRBJ2-3 | 13 | TRBV9 | ASSPAGRPTDTQY
TRBJ1-1 | 12 | TRBV5-1 | ASSLRTVNTEAF
TRBJ2-1 | 14 | TRBV12-1 | ASSFGPSGGFNEQF
TRBJ1-5 | 12 | TRBV28 | ASTLGQGWQPQH
TRBJ2-7 | 13 | TRBV11-2 | ASSLRDSGSYEQY
TRBJ2-7 | 11 | TRBV11-3 | ASSVRDSSEQY
TRBJ1-5 | 10 | TRBV28 | ASSLKSQPQH
TRBJ2-1 | 11 | TRBV29-1 | SVEGWNANEQF
TRBJ2-5 | 12 | TRBV5-1 | ASRGQTIQETQY
TRBJ1-6 | 16 | TRBV7-8 | ASSPVRGAGRRNSPLH
TRBJ1-4 | 14 | TRBV3-1/TRBV3-2 | ASSQDQTNPNEKLF
TRBJ1-1 | 11 | TRBV27 | ASSLRKGTEAF
TRBJ2-2 | 11 | TRBV28 | ASRTGVTGELF
TRBJ2-2 | 13 | TRBV19 | ASSPGTGLTGELF
TRBJ2-7 | 13 | TRBV10-1 | ASSESAGGPYEQY
TRBJ2-2 | 14 | TRBV10-3 | AISEFTGGPPGELF
TRBJ2-1 | 9 | TRBV12-3/TRBV12-4 | ASSSDVHEF
TRBJ2-1 | 13 | TRBV9 | ASSVLAGRENEQF
TRBJ1-2 | 10 | TRBV20-1 | SASVGSYGYT
TRBJ1-5 | 13 | TRBV7-3 | ASSLKPQENQPQH
TRBJ1-2 | 14 | TRBV18 | ASSPPSSQGESGYT
TRBJ2-3 | 14 | TRBV10-3 | AISESNRGFTDTQY
TRBJ2-2 | 13 | TRBV4-2 | ASSQTSVGTGELF
TRBJ2-7 | 9 | TRBV4-1 | ASSPGAEKD
TRBJ2-1 | 11 | TRBV3-1/TRBV3-2 | ASSPGLLFEQF
TRBJ2-1 | 16 | TRBV6-2/TRBV6-3 | ASSYARLAWSSYNEQF
TRBJ2-2 | 10 | TRBV18 | ASSPLPGELF
TRBJ1-1 | 12 | TRBV6-5 | ASSYTGQGAEAF
TRBJ2-1 | 14 | TRBV7-3 | ASSPSGAKGDNEQF
TRBJ1-1 | 12 | TRBV28 | ASSFLTTGAEAF
TRBJ2-3 | 14 | TRBV5-8 | ASSLLGLASTDTQY
TRBJ1-4 | 10 | TRBV29-1 | SVLDPNEKLF